This T cell receptor (beta chain) was documented in a study of cytomegalovirus exposure and HLA in healthy donors. Losses at the gene ends were 0 bases for V and 1 base for J; bases not matched to a gene: 10. Looked up from germline, CDR1 is SGHKS and CDR2 is YYEKEE (reference sequence). The CDR3 is 19 amino acids. Donors consisted of healthy bone marrow donors. Primers for the PCR totalled 60 Vbeta and 13 Jbeta. Data came from immunoSEQ multiplex PCR; TCRdb stores just in-frame clones and leaves some out. The sample contains tens of thousands of clones, less than 75% of which appear only once. This clonotype was sampled from a woman in her fifties or sixties in good health and CMV-seropositive. The rearrangement uses TRBV5-5 and TRBJ2-1, with 10 bases aligning to TRBD2. Sample: PBMCs. The CDR3 spells CASSLGHSGRSMSYNEQFF. DNA of the CDR3: TGTGCCAGCAGCTTGGGCCATAGCGGGAGGAGTATGTCCTACAATGAGCAGTTCTTC.